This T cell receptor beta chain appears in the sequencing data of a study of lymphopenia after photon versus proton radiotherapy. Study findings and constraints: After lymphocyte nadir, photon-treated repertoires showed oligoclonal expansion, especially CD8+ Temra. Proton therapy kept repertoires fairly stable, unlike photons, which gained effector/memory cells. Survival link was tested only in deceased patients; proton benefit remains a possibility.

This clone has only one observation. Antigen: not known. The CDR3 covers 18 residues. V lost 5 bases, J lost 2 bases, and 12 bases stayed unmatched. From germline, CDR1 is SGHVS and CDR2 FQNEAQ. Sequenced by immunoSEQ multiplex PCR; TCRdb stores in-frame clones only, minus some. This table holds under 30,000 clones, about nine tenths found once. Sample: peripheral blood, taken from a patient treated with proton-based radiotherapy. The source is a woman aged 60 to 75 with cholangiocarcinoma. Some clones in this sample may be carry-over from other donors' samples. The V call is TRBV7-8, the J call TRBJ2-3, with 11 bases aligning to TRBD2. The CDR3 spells CASSGQKWGLAATDTQYF. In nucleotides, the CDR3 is TGTGCCAGCAGCGGCCAGAAATGGGGACTAGCGGCCACAGATACGCAGTATTTT.